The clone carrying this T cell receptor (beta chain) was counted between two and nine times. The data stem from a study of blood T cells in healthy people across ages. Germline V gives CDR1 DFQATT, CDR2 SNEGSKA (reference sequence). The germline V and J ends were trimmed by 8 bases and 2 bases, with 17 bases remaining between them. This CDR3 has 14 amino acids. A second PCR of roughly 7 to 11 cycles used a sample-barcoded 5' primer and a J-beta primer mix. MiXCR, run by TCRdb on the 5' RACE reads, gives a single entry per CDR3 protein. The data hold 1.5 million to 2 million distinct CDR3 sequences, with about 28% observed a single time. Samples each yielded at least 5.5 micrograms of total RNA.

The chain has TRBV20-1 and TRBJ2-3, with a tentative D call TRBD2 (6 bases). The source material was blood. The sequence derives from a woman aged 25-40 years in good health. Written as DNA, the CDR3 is TGCAGTCCCTCGACTAGGTCTTACACAGATACGCAGTATTTT. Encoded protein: CSPSTRSYTDTQYF.